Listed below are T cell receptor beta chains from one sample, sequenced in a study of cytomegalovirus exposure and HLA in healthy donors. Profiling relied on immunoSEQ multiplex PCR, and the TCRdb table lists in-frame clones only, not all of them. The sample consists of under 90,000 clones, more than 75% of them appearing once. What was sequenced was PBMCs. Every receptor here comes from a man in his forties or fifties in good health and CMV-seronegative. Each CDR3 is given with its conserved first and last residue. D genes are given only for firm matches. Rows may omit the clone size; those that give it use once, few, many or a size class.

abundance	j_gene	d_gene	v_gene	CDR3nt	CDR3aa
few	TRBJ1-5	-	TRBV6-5	TGTGCCAGCAAAGTCGGAGGCCGCGGGCCCCAGCATTTT	CASKVGGRGPQHF
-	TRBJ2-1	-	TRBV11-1	TGTGCCAGCACCCCGACAAACCCAGGGGATGAGCAGTTCTTC	CASTPTNPGDEQFF
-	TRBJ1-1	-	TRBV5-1	TGCGCCAGCAGCTCCCCCTCGGGGGTCGGAACTGAAGCTTTCTTT	CASSSPSGVGTEAFF
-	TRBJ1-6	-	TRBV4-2	TGTGCCAGCAGCCAAGTCCCCACAGGGAACACCCTCCACTTT	CASSQVPTGNTLHF
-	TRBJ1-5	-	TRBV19	TGTGCCAGTAGCCCCCTTTATTCGGGCAATCAGCCCCAGCATTTT	CASSPLYSGNQPQHF
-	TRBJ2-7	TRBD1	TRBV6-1	TGTGCCAGCAGCCGAACAGGGGGGAGTTACGAGCAGTACTTC	CASSRTGGSYEQYF
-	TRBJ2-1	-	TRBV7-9	TGTGCCAGCAGCCCCACGGGGACATCTAGACACTCGCAGTTCTTC	CASSPTGTSRHSQFF
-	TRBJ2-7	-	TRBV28	TGTGCCAGCAGGCAGAACTACGAGCAGTACTTC	CASRQNYEQYF
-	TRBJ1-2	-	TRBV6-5	TGTGCCAGCAGTTACACCACAAGGCGAGGCGGCTACACCTTC	CASSYTTRRGGYTF
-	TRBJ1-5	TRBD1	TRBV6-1	TGTGCCAGCAGTTTGGACAGGGGGCTTCAGCCCCAGCATTTT	CASSLDRGLQPQHF
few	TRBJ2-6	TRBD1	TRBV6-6	TGTGCCAGCAGTACGACGGACAGGGCACCACAAGTCCTGACTTTC	CASSTTDRAPQVLTF
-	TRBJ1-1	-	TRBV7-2	TGTGCCAGCAGCTCTCAATCCAGAAGGGCGGGAACTGAAGCTTTCTTT	CASSSQSRRAGTEAFF
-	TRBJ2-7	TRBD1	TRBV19	TGTGCCAGTAGTCCAGGGGGTTGGTCCTACGAGCAGTACTTC	CASSPGGWSYEQYF
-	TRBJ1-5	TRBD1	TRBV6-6	TGTGCCAGCAGTTACACAGGGCAGGGGGCTTTTCAGCCCCAGCATTTT	CASSYTGQGAFQPQHF
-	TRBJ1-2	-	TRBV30	TGTGCCTGGAGAGGGAACAGGCTTAACTATGGCTACACCTTC	CAWRGNRLNYGYTF
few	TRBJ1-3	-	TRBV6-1	TGTGCCAGCAGTGTGGGCAGGGGCTCTGGAAACACCATATATTTT	CASSVGRGSGNTIYF
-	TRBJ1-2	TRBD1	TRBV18	TGTGCCAGCTCACCAGCCAGGGGGAATGGCTACCCCTTC	CASSPARGNGYPF
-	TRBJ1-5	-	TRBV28	TGTGCCAGCAGCCTCCTAGATCAGCCCCAGCATTTT	CASSLLDQPQHF
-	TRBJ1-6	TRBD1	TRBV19	TGTGCCAGTAGTACGACCGGGACAGGGATGAGGCGTTCACCCCTCCACTTT	CASSTTGTGMRRSPLHF
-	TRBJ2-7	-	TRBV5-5	TGTGCCAGCATCTATTTATGGGACAATAGCTACGAGCAGTACTTC	CASIYLWDNSYEQYF
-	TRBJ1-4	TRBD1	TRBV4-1	TGCGCCAGCAGCCCCTCGGGACAGGGGGTTTATGAAAAACTGTTTTTT	CASSPSGQGVYEKLFF
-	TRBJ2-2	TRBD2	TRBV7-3	TGTGCCAGCAGCAAAATCCCGGGACTAGCAAGGCCCGGGGAGCTGTTTTTT	CASSKIPGLARPGELFF
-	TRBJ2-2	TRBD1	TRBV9	TGTGCCAGCAGCCCAACCGGGACAGGGTTTAACACCGGGGAGCTGTTTTTT	CASSPTGTGFNTGELFF
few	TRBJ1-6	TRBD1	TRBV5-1	TGCGCCAGCAGCACCCGACAGGGGAGGAATTCACCCCTCCACTTT	CASSTRQGRNSPLHF
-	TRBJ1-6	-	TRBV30	TGTGCCTGGACCCAGGGTAGGAGCTCCTATAATTCACCCCTCCACTTT	CAWTQGRSSYNSPLHF
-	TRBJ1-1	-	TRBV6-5	TGTGCCAGCAGTTACTCGACCAGGGGGAACACTGAAGCTTTCTTT	CASSYSTRGNTEAFF
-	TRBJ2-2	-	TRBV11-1	TGTGCCAGCAGCCTAATAAACACCGGGGAGCTGTTTTTT	CASSLINTGELFF
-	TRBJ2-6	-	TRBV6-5	TGTGCCAGCAGTTACGGGCGGGGTTCAGGGGCCAACGTCCTGACTTTC	CASSYGRGSGANVLTF
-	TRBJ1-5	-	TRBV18	TGTGCCAGCTCACCAAGTTCAGATAATCAGCCCCAGCATTTT	CASSPSSDNQPQHF
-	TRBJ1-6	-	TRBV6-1	TGTGCCAGCAGAAAGACAGGACCTTATAATTCACCCCTCCACTTT	CASRKTGPYNSPLHF
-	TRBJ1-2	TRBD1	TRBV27	TGTGCCAGCAGTATTGACAGGGGCGGCTATGGCTACACCTTC	CASSIDRGGYGYTF
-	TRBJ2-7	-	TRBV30	TGTGCCTGGATGGACACCAGGTACGAGCAGTACTTC	CAWMDTRYEQYF
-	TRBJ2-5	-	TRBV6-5	TGTGCCAGCAGTTACAGCTCAGGGCAAGAGACCCAGTACTTC	CASSYSSGQETQYF
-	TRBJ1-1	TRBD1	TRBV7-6	TGTGCCAGCAGCTTGGAACCGGGACAGACTTTTTACACTGAAGCTTTCTTT	CASSLEPGQTFYTEAFF